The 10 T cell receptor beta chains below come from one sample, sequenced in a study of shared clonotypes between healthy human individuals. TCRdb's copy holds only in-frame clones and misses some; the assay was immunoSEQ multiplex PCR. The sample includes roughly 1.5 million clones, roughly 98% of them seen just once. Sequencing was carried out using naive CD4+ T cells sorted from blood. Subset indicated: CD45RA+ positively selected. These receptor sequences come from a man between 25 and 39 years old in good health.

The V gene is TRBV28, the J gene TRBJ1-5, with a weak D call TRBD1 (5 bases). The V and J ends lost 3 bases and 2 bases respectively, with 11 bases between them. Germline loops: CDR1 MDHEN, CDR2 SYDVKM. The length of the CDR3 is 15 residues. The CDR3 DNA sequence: TGTGCCAGCAGTTTTGCCTGGGGGGGCAATCAGCCCCAGCATTTT. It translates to CASSFAWGGNQPQHF.

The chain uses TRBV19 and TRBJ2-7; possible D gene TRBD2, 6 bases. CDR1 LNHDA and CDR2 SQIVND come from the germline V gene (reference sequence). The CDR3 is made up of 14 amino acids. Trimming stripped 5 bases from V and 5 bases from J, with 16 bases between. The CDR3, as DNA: TGTGCCAGTAGTCCCATTCGGGCTAGCGACGAGCAGTACTTC. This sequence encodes CASSPIRASDEQYF.

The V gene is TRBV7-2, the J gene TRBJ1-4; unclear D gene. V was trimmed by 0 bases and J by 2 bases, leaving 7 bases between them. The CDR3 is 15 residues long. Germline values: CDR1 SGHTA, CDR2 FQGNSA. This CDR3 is CASSLAWQTNEKLFF. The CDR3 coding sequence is TGTGCCAGCAGCTTAGCGTGGCAGACTAATGAAAAACTGTTTTTT.

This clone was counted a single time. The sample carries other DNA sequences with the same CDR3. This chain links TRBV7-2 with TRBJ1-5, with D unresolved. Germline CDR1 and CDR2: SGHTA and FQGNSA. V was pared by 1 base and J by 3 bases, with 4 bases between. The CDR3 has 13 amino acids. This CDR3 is CASSLEINQPQHF. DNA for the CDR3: TGTGCCAGCAGCTTAGAGATCAATCAGCCCCAGCATTTT.

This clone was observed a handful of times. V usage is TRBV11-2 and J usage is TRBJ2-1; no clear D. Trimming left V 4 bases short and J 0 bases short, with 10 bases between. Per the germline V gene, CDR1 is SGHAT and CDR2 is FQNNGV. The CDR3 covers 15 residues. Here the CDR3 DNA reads TGTGCCAGCAGCTCTTATAAAAACTCCTACAATGAGCAGTTCTTC. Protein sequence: CASSSYKNSYNEQFF.

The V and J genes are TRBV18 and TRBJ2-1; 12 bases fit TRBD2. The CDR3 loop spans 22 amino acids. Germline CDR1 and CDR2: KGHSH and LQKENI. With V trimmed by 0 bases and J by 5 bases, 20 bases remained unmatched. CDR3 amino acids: CASSPPGLYGSSRLAGDNEQFF. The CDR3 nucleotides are TGTGCCAGCTCACCACCTGGGCTATATGGCAGCTCCAGACTAGCGGGAGACAATGAGCAGTTCTTC.

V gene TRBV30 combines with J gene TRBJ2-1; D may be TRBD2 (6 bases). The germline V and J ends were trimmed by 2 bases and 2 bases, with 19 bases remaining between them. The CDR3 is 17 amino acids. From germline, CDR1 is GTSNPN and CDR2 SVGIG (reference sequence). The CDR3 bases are TGTGCCTGGAGTCTCGGACTACCCCAGGACCCCTACAATGAGCAGTTCTTC. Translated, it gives CAWSLGLPQDPYNEQFF.

The CDR3 loop reads CATSLMGIADGGYEQYF. CDR3 nucleotides: TGTGCCACCAGCCTTATGGGGATCGCCGACGGCGGGTACGAGCAGTACTTC. The chain is built from TRBV15 and TRBJ2-7; weak D call: TRBD2 (5 bases). Per germline, CDR1 LNHNV and CDR2 YYDKDF (reference sequence). The germline V and J ends were trimmed by 5 bases and 4 bases, with 24 bases remaining between them. This CDR3 comprises 17 residues. Supplemented by reference TRBV15 and TRBJ2-7, the full variable domain reads DAMVIQNPRYQVTQFGKPVTLSCSQTLNHNVMYWYQQKSSQAPKLLFHYYDKDFNNEADTPDNFQSRRPNTSFCFLDIRSPGLGDTAMYLCATSLMGIADGGYEQYFGPGTRLTVT.

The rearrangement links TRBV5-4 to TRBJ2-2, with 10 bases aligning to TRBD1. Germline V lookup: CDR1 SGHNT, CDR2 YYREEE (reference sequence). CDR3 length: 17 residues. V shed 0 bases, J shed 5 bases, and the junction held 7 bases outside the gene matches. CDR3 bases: TGTGCCAGCAGCTTGGGACAGGGGGCGGTTCGTACCGGGGAGCTGTTTTTT. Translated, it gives CASSLGQGAVRTGELFF.

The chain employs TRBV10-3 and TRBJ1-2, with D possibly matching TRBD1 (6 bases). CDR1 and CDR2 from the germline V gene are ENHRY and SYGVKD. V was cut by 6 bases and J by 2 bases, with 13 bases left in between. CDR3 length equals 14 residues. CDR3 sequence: CAISARGPNYGYTF. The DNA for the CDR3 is TGTGCCATCAGCGCCAGGGGCCCCAACTATGGCTACACCTTC.